This TCR beta chain came from a study of blood T cell repertoires in COVID-19. TCRdb's table, derived via immunoSEQ multiplex PCR, lists solely in-frame clones and lacks some. Among about 170,000 clones, just under 85% were seen once, and the ten largest hold more than 7.5%. With 1 base removed from V and 4 bases from J, the gap between germline ends came to 11 bases. CDR3 length: 15 amino acids. Germline V gene data show CDR1 as LGHNA and CDR2 as YSLEER. The sequenced material came from peripheral blood. The sequence derives from a man aged 35 to 55 who had recovered from COVID-19. V gene TRBV4-3 combines with J gene TRBJ2-1, with a tentative D call TRBD1 (5 bases). CDR3 DNA sequence: TGCGCCAGCAGCCAAGTTGGGGCTACATACAATGAGCAGTTCTTC. This translates into CASSQVGATYNEQFF.